One and the same sample provided the 26 T cell receptor beta chains below, sequenced in a study of beta chain features in type 1 diabetes. The whole isolated RNA underwent reverse transcription, so sequencing captured expressed TCRB transcripts. Some clones are missing from TCRdb's copy, which holds only in-frame ones; the method was immunoSEQ multiplex PCR. Of 350,000 or so clones listed, around a fifth were seen once; the top ten hold under 0.05%. Sample: naive CD4+ T cells from blood. The receptors come from a woman aged 18-35 years in good health.

The V gene is TRBV9, the J gene TRBJ1-2; TRBD1 is a possible D gene (5 bases). The CDR3 contains 14 residues. Germline CDR1 is SGDLS and CDR2 is YYNGEE. V was shortened by 2 bases and J by 3 bases, with 11 bases between the two germline ends. The CDR3 spells CASSVTGDYYGYTF. For the CDR3, the DNA is TGTGCCAGCAGCGTTACAGGCGACTACTATGGCTACACCTTC.

This clone has more than one count but fewer than ten. The chain is built from TRBV9 and TRBJ2-3; TRBD1 might be the D (5 bases). The CDR3 is 14 residues long. The V gene lost 0 bases and the J gene lost 2 bases, with 7 bases spanning the gap. Germline V gives CDR1 SGDLS, CDR2 YYNGEE. This chain's CDR3 is CASSVVQDTDTQYF. DNA of the CDR3: TGTGCCAGCAGCGTAGTACAGGACACAGATACGCAGTATTTT.

In this sample, this clone turned up a few times. The V gene is TRBV13, the J gene TRBJ2-1; 9 nucleotides align to TRBD2. The CDR3 is 15 amino acids. V dropped 2 bases and J dropped 6; count of bases not matched to a gene: 5. The germline gives CDR1 PRHDT, CDR2 FYEKMQ (reference sequence). Here the CDR3 reads CASSLRASGTNEQFF. For the CDR3, the DNA is TGTGCCAGCAGCTTAAGGGCTAGCGGGACCAATGAGCAGTTCTTC.

This clone turned up a few times. V gene TRBV12-5 combines with J gene TRBJ2-1, with 10 bases lining up with TRBD2. Germline trimming cut 3 bases from V and 5 bases from J; bases unmatched to any gene: 13. The CDR3 spans 18 residues. Germline V lookup: CDR1 LGHNT, CDR2 FRNRAP. The DNA for the CDR3 is TGTGCTAGTGGTTTAGGTCTAGCGGGAGCCAGTTCTCACAATGAGCAGTTCTTC. Amino acid sequence: CASGLGLAGASSHNEQFF.

The rearrangement joins TRBV2 to TRBJ2-1; D remains ambiguous. Trimming removed 6 bases from V and 7 bases from J, with 7 bases in between. This CDR3 comprises 11 residues. Germline V lookup: CDR1 SNHLY, CDR2 FYNNEI. The CDR3 region is CASRSWNEQFF. The CDR3 DNA follows: TGTGCCAGCAGGAGTTGGAATGAGCAGTTCTTC. Looking up the rest from reference TRBV2 and TRBJ2-1 gives the full variable domain: EPEVTQTPSHQVTQMGQEVILRCVPISNHLYFYWYRQILGQKVEFLVSFYNNEISEKSEIFDDQFSVERPDGSNFTLKIRSTKLEDSAMYFCASRSWNEQFFGPGTRLTVL.

This clone was observed a few times. The chain combines TRBV19 with TRBJ2-7; the D gene is possibly TRBD1 (5 bases). The CDR3 is 13 amino acids. Trimming left V 2 bases short and J 7 bases short, with 12 bases between. From germline, CDR1 is LNHDA and CDR2 SQIVND (reference sequence). The CDR3 protein is CASSISGIGEQYF. The CDR3 nucleotides read TGTGCCAGTAGTATATCAGGGATCGGGGAGCAGTACTTC.

V is TRBV6-1 and J is TRBJ2-5; 7 bases are a match to TRBD1. CDR3 length: 15 residues. V shed 4 bases, J shed 7 bases, and the junction held 12 bases outside the gene matches. Germline CDR1 MNHNS, CDR2 SASEGT. The CDR3 DNA follows: TGTGCCAGCAGTGCGGGACAGCCTTTTACTGGGACCCAGTACTTC. Translated: CASSAGQPFTGTQYF.

This clone has only a few counts. This chain links TRBV30 with TRBJ1-2, with D tentatively TRBD1 (5 bases). The CDR3 length is 13 residues. V dropped 4 bases and J dropped 0 bases, with 9 bases sitting between them. The germline CDR1 and CDR2 sequences are GTSNPN and SVGIG (reference sequence). Here the CDR3 reads CAWKKGTNYGYTF. DNA of the CDR3: TGTGCCTGGAAAAAGGGGACTAACTATGGCTACACCTTC.

This clone came up a few times. The chain links TRBV4-1 to TRBJ2-3, with D tentatively TRBD2 (5 bases). This CDR3 region has 16 residues. Germline assignment: CDR1 MGHRA and CDR2 YSYEKL. V gave up 8 bases and J gave up 6 bases, with 24 bases separating them. CDR3 loop: CASPTDLARVADTQYF. DNA for the CDR3: TGCGCCAGCCCCACGGATCTAGCCCGGGTGGCCGATACGCAGTATTTT.

This clone was detected a few times. The V gene is TRBV7-9, the J gene TRBJ1-6; 7 bases map to TRBD1. The junction had 10 bases not matched to a gene; V was cut back by 4 bases and J by 13 bases. CDR3 length: 14 amino acids. Germline-derived CDR1 and CDR2 are SEHNR and FQNEAQ (reference sequence). CDR3 protein: CASSSPGGPSPLHF. CDR3 DNA: TGTGCCAGCAGCTCCCCAGGGGGGCCCAGCCCCCTCCACTTT.

This clone was seen more than once but under ten times. This chain links TRBV9 with TRBJ2-7; 7 bases are shared with TRBD1. V dropped 6 bases and J dropped 7; count of bases not matched to a gene: 16. The germline CDR1 and CDR2 sequences are SGDLS and YYNGEE. This CDR3 is built from 15 residues. The CDR3 region is CASNKQGQSSQEQYF. In nucleotides, the CDR3 is TGTGCCAGCAACAAACAGGGACAGTCGAGTCAAGAGCAGTACTTC.

V gene TRBV5-1 combines with J gene TRBJ2-1, with D tentatively TRBD1 (6 bases). CDR3 length equals 14 residues. Trimming pared 4 bases from V and 8 bases from J, leaving 16 bases between. In germline, CDR1 is SGHRS, CDR2 YFSETQ. The DNA for the CDR3 is TGCGCCAGCAGCCTACAGGGAAGTGGCTATGAGCAGTTCTTC. Amino acids: CASSLQGSGYEQFF.

The J gene is TRBJ2-7, the V gene TRBV6-5; no definite D call. The CDR3 spans 14 residues. Looked up from germline, CDR1 is MNHEY and CDR2 is SVGAGI. V was pared by 2 bases and J by 0 bases, with 8 bases between. The CDR3: CASSYGSPSYEQYF. For the CDR3, the DNA is TGTGCCAGCAGTTACGGCTCACCCTCCTACGAGCAGTACTTC.

This chain joins TRBV11-2 and TRBJ2-7, with 7 bases matching TRBD2. Germline V gene lookup returns CDR1 SGHAT and CDR2 FQNNGV. The CDR3 is 15 amino acids. Germline trimming cut 0 bases from V and 5 bases from J; bases unmatched to any gene: 7. The CDR3 nucleotides read TGTGCCAGCAGCTTAGAACCCTCAGGGAGGGACGAGCAGTACTTC. It encodes CASSLEPSGRDEQYF. Looking up the rest from reference TRBV11-2 and TRBJ2-7 gives the full variable domain: EAGVAQSPRYKIIEKRQSVAFWCNPISGHATLYWYQQILGQGPKLLIQFQNNGVVDDSQLPKDRFSAERLKGVDSTLKIQPAKLEDSAVYLCASSLEPSGRDEQYFGPGTRLTVT.

The sample holds a few counts of this clone. The chain links TRBV27 to TRBJ2-7; no definite D call. In germline, CDR1 is MNHEY, CDR2 SMNVEV (reference sequence). Trimming took 3 bases from V and 2 from J, leaving 11 bases between them. CDR3 length: 14 amino acids. Here the CDR3 DNA reads TGTGCCAGCAGTTTGAGGAACACCCCCTACGAGCAGTACTTC. As protein: CASSLRNTPYEQYF.

The chain has TRBV7-6 and TRBJ2-3, with 7 bases identical to TRBD1. The CDR3 is made up of 15 amino acids. Losses at the gene ends were 5 bases for V and 4 bases for J; bases not matched to a gene: 9. CDR1 is SGHVS and CDR2 is FNYEAQ in the germline V gene. The CDR3 reads CASSNRDSAADTQYF. The CDR3 nucleotides are TGTGCCAGCAGCAACCGGGACAGCGCGGCAGATACGCAGTATTTT.

This clone was seen only a few times. The rearrangement joins TRBV25-1 to TRBJ2-1; the D gene is possibly TRBD2 (5 bases). V lost 2 bases to trimming and J lost 2 bases, with 10 bases between them. From germline, CDR1 is MGHDK and CDR2 SYGVNS. The CDR3 runs 15 residues. DNA for the CDR3: TGTGCCAGCAGTGAAAGGACTGTTGCCTACAATGAGCAGTTCTTC. Amino acids: CASSERTVAYNEQFF.

The chain carries TRBV11-2 and TRBJ2-3; 8 bases match TRBD2. J was trimmed by 2 bases and V by 5 bases; bases with no gene match: 9. The CDR3 has 16 residues. The germline V gene has CDR1 SGHAT and CDR2 FQNNGV. CDR3 coding DNA: TGTGCCAGCAGCCCCTATAAGCGGGGGCACACAGATACGCAGTATTTT. Translating gives CASSPYKRGHTDTQYF. The complete variable domain, with remaining parts taken from reference TRBV11-2 and TRBJ2-3, reads EAGVAQSPRYKIIEKRQSVAFWCNPISGHATLYWYQQILGQGPKLLIQFQNNGVVDDSQLPKDRFSAERLKGVDSTLKIQPAKLEDSAVYLCASSPYKRGHTDTQYFGPGTRLTVL.

This clone was counted only a few times. The chain couples TRBV6-6 to TRBJ1-1, with D possibly matching TRBD1 (5 bases). CDR3 length equals 13 residues. Trimming removed 0 bases from V and 5 bases from J, with 7 bases in between. Germline lookup yields CDR1 MNHNY and CDR2 SVGAGI (reference sequence). The CDR3 loop is CASSYSQGTEAFF. The CDR3 nucleotides read TGTGCCAGCAGTTACTCGCAGGGAACTGAAGCTTTCTTT.

V is TRBV4-1 and J is TRBJ1-3; TRBD1 aligns across 7 bases. The ends lost 3 bases at V and 0 bases at J; junction bases unmatched: 5. In germline, CDR1 is MGHRA, CDR2 YSYEKL. The CDR3 loop spans 16 amino acids. CDR3 in amino acids: CASSQAGTASGNTIYF. The CDR3 nucleotides read TGCGCCAGCAGCCAGGCCGGGACAGCCTCTGGAAACACCATATATTTT.

This clone was seen a few times. This rearrangement joins TRBV30 to TRBJ2-7; TRBD1 might be the D (5 bases). V was pared by 7 bases and J by 0 bases, with 13 bases between. The CDR3 runs to 13 residues. Germline CDR1 and CDR2: GTSNPN and SVGIG (reference sequence). The CDR3 DNA sequence: TGTGCCTTAACACAGGTGAACTCCTACGAGCAGTACTTC. It codes for CALTQVNSYEQYF.

This clone was observed a few times. The rearrangement uses TRBV13 and TRBJ2-1; the match to TRBD2 covers 8 bases. The J segment lost 9 bases and the V segment lost 1 base, leaving 20 bases of the junction unmatched. The germline V gene encodes CDR1 PRHDT and CDR2 FYEKMQ (reference sequence). The CDR3 extends over 19 amino acids. The CDR3: CASSLATPAPGLVVGEQFF. CDR3 sequence (DNA): TGTGCCAGCAGCTTAGCCACACCCGCTCCGGGACTAGTTGTTGGTGAGCAGTTCTTC.

This chain joins TRBV12-2 and TRBJ2-1; no check of the table's D call, TRBD2, against the DNA was made. TRBV12-2 represents a pseudogene. This CDR3 has 16 amino acids. The chain's CDR3 is CASTLRGLAGGNEQFF. In nucleotides, the CDR3 is TGTGCAAGTACCCTAAGAGGACTAGCGGGAGGCAATGAGCAGTTCTTC.

V and J are TRBV29-1 and TRBJ2-3, with a weak D call TRBD1 (5 bases). This CDR3 comprises 12 residues. The V end was cut by 4 bases, the J end by 9 bases, with 14 bases between. Germline V gene lookup returns CDR1 SQVTM and CDR2 ANQGSEA. CDR3 amino acids: CSVATDTTTQYF. The CDR3 bases are TGCAGCGTTGCGACAGACACGACAACGCAGTATTTT.

This clone was counted a few times. The chain combines TRBV5-1 with TRBJ2-2; the D gene is possibly TRBD1 (5 bases). Trimming cost V 4 bases and J 1 base, with 8 bases left between them. The germline CDR1 and CDR2 sequences are SGHRS and YFSETQ. The CDR3 has 14 amino acids. Here the CDR3 reads CASSVDRNTGELFF. Written as DNA, the CDR3 is TGCGCCAGCAGCGTCGACAGGAACACCGGGGAGCTGTTTTTT.

This clone was counted a few times. The V and J genes are TRBV11-2 and TRBJ2-7; 7 bases match TRBD2. Germline CDR1 reads SGHAT; CDR2 reads FQNNGV. CDR3 size: 15 residues. J gave up 7 bases and V 5 bases, and 14 bases lay outside the gene matches. This chain's CDR3 is CASSPLAGPMGEQYF. As DNA, the CDR3 is TGTGCCAGCAGCCCCTTAGCGGGCCCCATGGGGGAGCAGTACTTC.